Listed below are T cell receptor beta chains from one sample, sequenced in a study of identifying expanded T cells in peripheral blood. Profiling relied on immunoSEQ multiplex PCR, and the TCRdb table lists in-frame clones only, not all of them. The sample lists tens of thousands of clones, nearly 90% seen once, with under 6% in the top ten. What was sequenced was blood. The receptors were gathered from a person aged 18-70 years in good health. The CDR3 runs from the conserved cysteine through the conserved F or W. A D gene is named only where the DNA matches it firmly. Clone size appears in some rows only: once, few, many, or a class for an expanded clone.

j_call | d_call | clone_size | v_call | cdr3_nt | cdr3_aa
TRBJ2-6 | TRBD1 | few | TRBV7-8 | TGTGCCAGCAACGGACAGGGAAGATACTCTGGGGCCAACGTCCTGACTTTC | CASNGQGRYSGANVLTF
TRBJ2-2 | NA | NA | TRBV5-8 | TGTGCCACTTACCCACCCGTTAAAACCGGGGAGCTGTTTTTT | CATYPPVKTGELFF
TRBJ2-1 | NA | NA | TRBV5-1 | TGCGCCAGCAGCTTGGGTGGACAGAGCTCCTACAATGAGCAGTTCTTC | CASSLGGQSSYNEQFF
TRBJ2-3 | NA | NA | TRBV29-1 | TGCAGCACGGGCCGTGGCCGGACAGACAGCACAGATACGCAGTATTTT | CSTGRGRTDSTDTQYF
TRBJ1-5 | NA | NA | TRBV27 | TGTGCCAGCAGTCCCGGTGAGGGCCAGCCCCAGCATTTT | CASSPGEGQPQHF
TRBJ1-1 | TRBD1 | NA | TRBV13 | TGTGCCAGCAGCTTAGATGGACAGGGATCCACTGAAGCTTTCTTT | CASSLDGQGSTEAFF
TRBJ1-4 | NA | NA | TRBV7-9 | TGTGCCAGCAGCTCCACAACTACCAGTGCAACTAATGAAAAACTGTTTTTT | CASSSTTTSATNEKLFF
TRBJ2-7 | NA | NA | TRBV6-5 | TGTGCCAGCAGCCGCAACCGGGACCGTTCCCACGAGCAGTACTTC | CASSRNRDRSHEQYF
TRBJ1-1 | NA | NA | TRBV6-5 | TGTGCCAGCAGCGCTAGTAGACAGGCCAACACTGAAGCTTTCTTT | CASSASRQANTEAFF
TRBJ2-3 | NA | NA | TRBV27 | TGTGCCAGCAGTTTTACCGCCAAAGATACGCAGTATTTT | CASSFTAKDTQYF
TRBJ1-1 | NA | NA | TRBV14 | TGTGCCAGCAGCCAAGGATACATAGCATTCTTT | CASSQGYIAFF
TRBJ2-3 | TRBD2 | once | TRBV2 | TGTGCCAGCAGATCCACCACGACGACTAGCGGGAGTGGAGGTACGCAGTATTTT | CASRSTTTTSGSGGTQYF
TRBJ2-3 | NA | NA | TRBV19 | TGTGCCAGTAGCCCAGCGCCTGACACAGATACGCAGTATTTT | CASSPAPDTDTQYF
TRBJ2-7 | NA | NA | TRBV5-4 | TGTGCCAGCAGCTTCTCCCCAGTCGAGCAGTACTTC | CASSFSPVEQYF
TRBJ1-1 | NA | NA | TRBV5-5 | TGTGCCAGCAGCTGGGGACAATTAAACACTGAAGCTTTCTTT | CASSWGQLNTEAFF